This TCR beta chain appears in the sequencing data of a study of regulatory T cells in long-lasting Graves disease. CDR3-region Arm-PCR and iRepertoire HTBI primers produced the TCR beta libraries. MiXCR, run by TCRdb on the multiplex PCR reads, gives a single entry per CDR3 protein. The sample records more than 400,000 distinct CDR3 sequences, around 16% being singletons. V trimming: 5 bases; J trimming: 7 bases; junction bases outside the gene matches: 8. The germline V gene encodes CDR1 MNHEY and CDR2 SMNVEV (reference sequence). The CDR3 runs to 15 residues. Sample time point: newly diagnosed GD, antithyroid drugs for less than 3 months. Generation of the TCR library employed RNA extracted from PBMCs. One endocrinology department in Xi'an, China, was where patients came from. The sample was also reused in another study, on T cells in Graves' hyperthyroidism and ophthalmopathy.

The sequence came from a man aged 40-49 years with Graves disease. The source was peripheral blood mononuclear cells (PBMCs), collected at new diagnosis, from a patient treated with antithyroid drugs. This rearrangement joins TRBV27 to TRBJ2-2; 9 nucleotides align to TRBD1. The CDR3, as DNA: TGTGCCAGCAGTGGACGGACAGGGGTGGTCGGGGAGCTGTTTTTT. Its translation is CASSGRTGVVGELFF.